This TCR beta chain appears in the sequencing data of a study of blood T cell repertoires in COVID-19. Assay: immunoSEQ multiplex PCR; the TCRdb copy retains only in-frame clones and omits some. Of 75,000 to 90,000 clones listed, 75% to 85% were seen once; the top ten hold 4.5% to 5.5%. V shed 3 bases, J shed 4 bases, and the junction held 4 bases outside the gene matches. The germline V gene encodes CDR1 MNHEY and CDR2 SMNVEV (reference sequence). The CDR3 is 15 amino acids. The chain joins TRBV27 to TRBJ2-3; TRBD2 matches 10 bases. The source material was peripheral blood. The TCR originated in a woman between 70 and 85 years old with acute or convalescent COVID-19. CDR3 in amino acids: CASSFERGGSDTQYF. The DNA for the CDR3 is TGTGCCAGCAGTTTCGAGCGGGGGGGCTCAGATACGCAGTATTTT.